This T cell receptor (beta chain) came from a study of T cells in localized non-small cell lung cancer. TCRdb's table, derived via immunoSEQ multiplex PCR, lists solely in-frame clones and lacks some. Of under 30,000 clones listed, nearly 90% are singletons. The study's findings and limits: Prolonged overall survival went with higher T cell density in the blood. Heterogeneity within the tumor remains possible, as just one region underwent sequencing. Among the top 100 tumor clones, a median approximately 62 appeared in adjacent lung. Uninvolved adjacent lung had more T cell clonality than any other tissue, topping tumor.

The CDR3 consists of 16 residues. The V gene's germline CDR1 is SGHTA and CDR2 FQGNSA. This clone was seen a single time. The antigen remains unidentified. J is TRBJ2-5 and V is TRBV7-2; TRBD1 matches at 9 bases. Matching the DNA end better, TRBJ2-7 makes the J call doubtful. Here the sequenced sample was peripheral blood, taken before any cancer treatment. This sequence was found in a woman aged 35-75 years with stage I lung adenocarcinoma. CDR3 sequence reads: CASSPQGAPSSYEQYF. As DNA, the CDR3 is TGTGCCAGCAGCCCACAGGGGGCCCCCAGCTCCTACGAGCAGTACTTC.